These T cell receptor beta chains were read from a single sample in a study of shared clonotypes between healthy human individuals. The protocol was immunoSEQ multiplex PCR, while the TCRdb copy is restricted to in-frame clones and leaves out a portion. The sample shows fewer than 850,000 clones, around 72% of them seen only once. Sequenced sample: memory CD4+ T cells sorted from blood. These receptors all stem from a young woman in good health. Each CDR3 is given with its conserved first and last residue. D genes are given only for firm matches. Size tells how often a clone was seen (once, few, many) or the class of an expanded clone, and some rows leave it out.

>NA|NA|TRBV10-2|TRBJ1-5
TGCGCCAGCAGTGAGTCGGGTCCTAATCAGCCCCAGCATTTT
CASSESGPNQPQHF
>NA|NA|TRBV14|TRBJ2-1
TGTGCCAGCAGCCGGACATTAGGCAATGAGCAGTTCTTC
CASSRTLGNEQFF
>NA|TRBD1|TRBV11-2|TRBJ1-1
TGTGCCAGCAGACTACAGGGGACCGGGGGTGGGACTGAAGCTTTCTTT
CASRLQGTGGGTEAFF
>few|TRBD1|TRBV7-9|TRBJ2-1
TGTGCCAGCAGCCGCGGGACAGGGGATAACAATGAGCAGTTCTTC
CASSRGTGDNNEQFF
>NA|NA|TRBV19|TRBJ2-6
TGTGCCAGTAGCCGGCAGGGTTCGGCATCTGGGGCCAACGTCCTGACTTTC
CASSRQGSASGANVLTF
>NA|NA|TRBV6-1|TRBJ2-6
TGTGCCAGCACTGGACGGGGTGCCAACGTCCTGACTTTC
CASTGRGANVLTF
>NA|NA|TRBV10-1|TRBJ1-5
TGCGCCAGCAGTGAGTCAGGGGATCAGCCCCAGCATTTT
CASSESGDQPQHF
>few|TRBD1|TRBV19|TRBJ2-3
TGTGCCAGTACTGGGACAGGGGACTCTACGCAGTATTTT
CASTGTGDSTQYF
>NA|TRBD1|TRBV5-5|TRBJ2-7
TGTGCCAGCAGCCCCCGGGACAGACCCTCCTACGAGCAGTACTTC
CASSPRDRPSYEQYF
>many|NA|TRBV2|TRBJ2-7
TGTGCCAGCAGTGAAGCAATTGGGGGACGCGAGCAGTACTTC
CASSEAIGGREQYF
>NA|NA|TRBV19|TRBJ1-6
TGTGCCAGTAGTACCAGGACAGATAATTCACCCCTCCACTTT
CASSTRTDNSPLHF
>NA|NA|TRBV11-3|TRBJ2-2
TGTGCCAGCAGCCGAGACAGGCCGAACACCGGGGAGCTGTTTTTT
CASSRDRPNTGELFF
>few|TRBD2|TRBV27|TRBJ2-7
TGTGCCAGCGCGACTAGCAGCCACGAGCAGTACTTC
CASATSSHEQYF
>NA|TRBD2|TRBV5-1|TRBJ2-2
TGCGCCAGCAGCAAGGAGGCGGGAGCAGGCACCGGGGAGCTGTTTTTT
CASSKEAGAGTGELFF
>NA|TRBD1|TRBV10-3|TRBJ1-2
TGTGCCATTACCCCAGGGACAGGGGACTATGGCTACACCTTC
CAITPGTGDYGYTF
>NA|TRBD1|TRBV5-1|TRBJ2-7
TGCGCCAGCAGCTTAAGGGGGCCCTACGAGCAGTACTTC
CASSLRGPYEQYF
>once|TRBD2|TRBV7-2|TRBJ2-4
TGTGCCAGCCGCCTGGGACTAGCGGGAGTGGGAACCAAAAACATTCAGTACTTC
CASRLGLAGVGTKNIQYF
>NA|TRBD2|TRBV7-2|TRBJ2-1
TGTGCCAGCAGTCGGAGTTGGACTAGCGACAATGAGCAGTTCTTC
CASSRSWTSDNEQFF
>NA|NA|TRBV15|TRBJ2-1
TGTGCCACCAGCGGCCATTGGGCAGGGGCGGGTGAGCAGTTCTTC
CATSGHWAGAGEQFF
>NA|NA|TRBV18|TRBJ1-1
TGTGCCAGCTCACCGGGGCTCCGAAAGGGTCTAAACACTGAAGCTTTCTTT
CASSPGLRKGLNTEAFF
>NA|NA|TRBV5-5|TRBJ1-2
TGTGCCAGCAGCTTGGGGCCGAACAACTATGGCTACACCTTC
CASSLGPNNYGYTF
>few|TRBD2|TRBV5-1|TRBJ2-7
TGCGCCAGCAGTCTAGCGGGAGAAGGTGAGCAGTACTTC
CASSLAGEGEQYF
>NA|NA|TRBV15|TRBJ2-7
TGTGCCACCAGCAGAGACGGCAGCTTCTACGAGCAGTACTTC
CATSRDGSFYEQYF
>NA|NA|TRBV27|TRBJ2-1
TGTGCCAGCAGTTTAAGGTTAGCCGTTAACAATGAGCAGTTCTTC
CASSLRLAVNNEQFF